The source of this T cell receptor (beta chain) is a study of PD-1 blockade in classical Hodgkin lymphoma. General study findings and limits: Underlying causes for the observed repertoire differences were not defined, possibly disease activity or prior therapy.

With no exception, relapse followed autologous stem cell transplantation in all patients, and brentuximab vedotin exposure varied. On this clone: What it recognizes is unknown.

Data came from immunoSEQ multiplex PCR; TCRdb stores just in-frame clones and leaves some out. The top ten clones hold roughly 35% of a sample with some 10,000 clones, more than 75% of them seen once. The CDR3 is 14 amino acids. Germline lookup yields CDR1 MGHDK and CDR2 SYGVNS. V was shortened by 3 bases and J by 0 bases, with 9 bases between the two germline ends. This specimen was peripheral blood mononuclear cells (PBMCs), taken before the second cycle of nivolumab. This clonotype originated in a human donor with classical Hodgkin lymphoma. This chain joins TRBV25-1 and TRBJ2-7; D is ambiguous. The CDR3 spells CASSDPPASYEQYF. The CDR3 DNA sequence: TGTGCCAGCAGTGACCCTCCGGCCTCCTACGAGCAGTACTTC.